A single sample gave rise to the 4 T cell receptor beta chains below, sequenced in a study of shared clonotypes between healthy human individuals. It was CD45RO-negative cells, positively selected for CCR7, that made up naive CD8 cells, with terminally differentiated effector memory CD45RA+ cells excluded. TCRdb's copy holds only in-frame clones and misses some; the assay was immunoSEQ multiplex PCR. The table includes under 2,000,000 clones, over 85% detected once. Sequencing was performed on naive CD8+ T cells sorted from blood. These receptor sequences come from a young man in good health.

V gene TRBV10-3 combines with J gene TRBJ2-7, with TRBD2 matching over 8 bases. In germline, CDR1 is ENHRY, CDR2 SYGVKD. Unmatched junction bases numbered 3, after V lost 3 bases and J lost 5 bases. The CDR3 consists of 13 residues. The CDR3 spells CAISDGAGDEQYF. CDR3 DNA sequence: TGTGCCATCAGTGACGGAGCGGGGGACGAGCAGTACTTC.

Worth noting for this clone: The same CDR3 also results from other DNA sequences found in this sample. The V call is TRBV5-1, the J call TRBJ2-1; D unclear. Germline lookup yields CDR1 SGHRS and CDR2 YFSETQ. Deletions cut 1 base from V and 4 bases from J, with 0 bases between. This CDR3 contains 11 residues. The CDR3 region is CASSLYNEQFF. The DNA of the CDR3 is TGCGCCAGCAGCTTGTACAATGAGCAGTTCTTC. The whole variable domain, filled in from reference TRBV5-1 and TRBJ2-1, reads KAGVTQTPRYLIKTRGQQVTLSCSPISGHRSVSWYQQTPGQGLQFLFEYFSETQRNKGNFPGRFSGRQFSNSRSEMNVSTLELGDSALYLCASSLYNEQFFGPGTRLTVL.

V gene TRBV10-3 combines with J gene TRBJ2-7; a possible D gene is TRBD1 (6 bases). Germline V gives CDR1 ENHRY, CDR2 SYGVKD. The CDR3 is made up of 11 amino acids. Trimming shortened V by 10 bases and J by 5 bases, and 12 bases separated the two germline ends. The DNA of the CDR3 is TGTGCCACCTCCCCAGGGGACGAGCAGTACTTC. This translates into CATSPGDEQYF.

The chain employs TRBV6-5 and TRBJ2-3, with D unresolved. The CDR3 extends over 12 amino acids. V lost 6 bases and J 4 bases, leaving 8 bases between the germline ends. Germline V gene data show CDR1 as MNHEY and CDR2 as SVGAGI. The CDR3: CASSDSSDTQYF. In DNA form, the CDR3 reads TGTGCCAGCAGCGACTCCTCAGATACGCAGTATTTT.